These T cell receptor beta chains were read from a single sample in a study of T cell repertoires in cytomegalovirus infection. TCRdb reanalysed the reads using MiXCR and keeps one entry per CDR3 protein. The repertoire consists of 300,000 or so distinct CDR3 sequences, with just under 25% occurring once and the leading ten covering 10% to 15%. No antigens are known for them. The input for sequencing was cultured PBMCs, taken from culture after CMV antigen stimulation. The receptors were sampled from a human donor in good health (CMV status not recorded). Some clones in this sample may be carry-over from other donors' samples. Each CDR3 is given with its conserved first and last residue. The listing skips clone size in some rows; elsewhere it reads once, few, many or a size class.

clone_size,j_call,v_call,cdr3_aa
once,TRBJ2-5,TRBV10-3,CAISPGALETQYF
-,TRBJ2-2,TRBV24-1,CATSDNGQPNTGELFF
few,TRBJ1-5,TRBV7-2,CASSPGVGGQPQHF
-,TRBJ2-5,TRBV9,CASSQVGSGSETQYF
-,TRBJ2-3,TRBV7-6,CASSGQAAGTDTQYF
many,TRBJ2-3,TRBV6-5,CASRAPGLKGTQYF
many,TRBJ1-2,TRBV7-2,CASSLAGGDGYTF
-,TRBJ2-5,TRBV7-2,CASSLVAGTIQETQYF
-,TRBJ2-2,TRBV7-3,CASSTQGWTGELFF
-,TRBJ2-1,TRBV5-1,CASSSKTSGRVAENEQFF
-,TRBJ2-1,TRBV7-2,CASSLEGIPRRGSPPYNEQFF
few,TRBJ1-1,TRBV9,CASSGSGLRGTEAFF
-,TRBJ1-5,TRBV20-1,CSALQGGETSNQPQHF
-,TRBJ2-7,TRBV20-1,CSARVGYEQYF
-,TRBJ1-1,TRBV25-1,CASGLGSAEAFF
-,TRBJ1-2,TRBV19,CASSSRDRTNGYTF
-,TRBJ1-2,TRBV9,CASSRQGPPMNYGYTF
once,TRBJ1-5,TRBV25-1,CASSAGEYQPQHF
-,TRBJ2-1,TRBV11-2,CASSLVREGHNEQFF
-,TRBJ1-2,TRBV28,CASSSLQYPGLKGYGYTF
-,TRBJ2-3,TRBV14,CASSTTSADTQYF
many,TRBJ2-1,TRBV7-2,CASSRGGGRAGNEQFF
-,TRBJ2-7,TRBV6-1,CASTGLASYEQYF
-,TRBJ1-1,TRBV12-5,CASGLALQMPGVNTEAFF
-,TRBJ2-5,TRBV6-2/TRBV6-3,CASSLAGRTQYF
few,TRBJ1-2,TRBV7-2,CASSLLQGPYGYTF
few,TRBJ2-2,TRBV4-3,CASSLTGNVAGELFF
-,TRBJ2-4,TRBV19,CAVGGAKNIQYF
-,TRBJ1-1,TRBV12-3/TRBV12-4,CASSFPGQKNTEAFF
-,TRBJ2-7,TRBV6-2/TRBV6-3,CASRWEQGPSYEQYF
-,TRBJ2-5,TRBV19,CASSVLGAGGQETQYF
few,TRBJ2-6,TRBV6-9,CASLNTGANVLTF
-,TRBJ2-2,TRBV11-2,CASSFLPSHASAGSQTGELFF
once,TRBJ1-4,TRBV12-3/TRBV12-4,CASSFPGNEKLFF
few,TRBJ2-5,TRBV7-2,CASSPRAWGVETQYF
-,TRBJ1-1,TRBV7-6,CASSMGPEAFF
-,TRBJ2-3,TRBV7-9,CASSENPLEDTQYF
many,TRBJ2-5,TRBV7-9,CASSWDGTQETQYF
-,TRBJ2-5,TRBV7-9,CASSFVLETQYF
-,TRBJ2-3,TRBV10-3,CAISVGLAGTDTQYF
-,TRBJ2-1,TRBV27,CASRKGDYNEQFF
-,TRBJ2-3,TRBV5-4,CASSLLADTQYF
-,TRBJ2-3,TRBV6-8,CASSWVTDTQYF
-,TRBJ2-5,TRBV19,CASSIDRRLAGAGETQYF
-,TRBJ2-7,TRBV6-6,CASSYPAGRSYEQYF